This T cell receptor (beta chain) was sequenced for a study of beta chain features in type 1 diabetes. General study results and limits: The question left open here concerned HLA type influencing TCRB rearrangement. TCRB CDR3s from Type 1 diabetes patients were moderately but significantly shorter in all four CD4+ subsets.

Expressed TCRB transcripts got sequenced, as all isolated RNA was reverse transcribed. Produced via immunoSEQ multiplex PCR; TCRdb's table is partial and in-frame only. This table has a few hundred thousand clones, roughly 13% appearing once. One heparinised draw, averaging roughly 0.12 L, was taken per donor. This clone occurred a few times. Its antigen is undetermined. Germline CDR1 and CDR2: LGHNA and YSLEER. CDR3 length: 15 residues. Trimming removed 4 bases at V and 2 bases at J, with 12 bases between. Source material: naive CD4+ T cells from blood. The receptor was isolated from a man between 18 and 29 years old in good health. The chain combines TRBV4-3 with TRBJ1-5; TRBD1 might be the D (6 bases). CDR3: CASSREYRGNQPQHF. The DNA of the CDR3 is TGCGCCAGCAGCCGGGAGTACAGGGGCAATCAGCCCCAGCATTTT.